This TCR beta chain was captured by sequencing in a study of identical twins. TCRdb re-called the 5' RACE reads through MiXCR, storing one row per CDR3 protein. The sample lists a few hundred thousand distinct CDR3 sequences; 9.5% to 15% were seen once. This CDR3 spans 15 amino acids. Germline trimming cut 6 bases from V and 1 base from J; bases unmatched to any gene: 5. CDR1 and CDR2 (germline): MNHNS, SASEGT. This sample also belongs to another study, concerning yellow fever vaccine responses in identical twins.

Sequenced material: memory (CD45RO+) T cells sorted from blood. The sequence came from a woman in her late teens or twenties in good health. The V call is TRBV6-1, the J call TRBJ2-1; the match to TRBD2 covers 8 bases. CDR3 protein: CASRGIAGSYNEQFF. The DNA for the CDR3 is TGTGCCAGCAGGGGGATAGCGGGGTCCTACAATGAGCAGTTCTTC.